The 27 T cell receptor beta chains presented below share a single source sample, sequenced in a study of shared clonotypes between healthy human individuals. TCRdb keeps only in-frame clones here, not all; method: immunoSEQ multiplex PCR. The sample contains a few million clones, just over 90% of which appear only once. Sequenced material: naive CD4+ T cells sorted from blood. Indicated subset: CD45RA+ positively selected. These receptor sequences come from a young man in good health.

To note about this clone: Other DNA sequences in the sample encode the same CDR3. The chain employs TRBV5-1 and TRBJ1-3; the D gene is possibly TRBD1 (6 bases). The CDR3 extends over 14 amino acids. Trimming cost V 2 bases and J 2 bases, with 8 bases left between them. CDR1 and CDR2 from the germline V gene are SGHRS and YFSETQ. The CDR3 DNA sequence: TGCGCCAGCAGCTTAGGGGGGACTGGAAACACCATATATTTT. Translation: CASSLGGTGNTIYF.

The V and J genes are TRBV10-1 and TRBJ2-1; a possible D gene is TRBD2 (6 bases). Trimming left V 3 bases short and J 7 bases short, with 10 bases between. There are 13 residues in the CDR3. The V gene's germline CDR1 is WNHNN and CDR2 SYGVQD (reference sequence). CDR3 sequence: CASSERGSNEQFF. DNA of the CDR3: TGCGCCAGCAGTGAACGGGGGAGTAATGAGCAGTTCTTC.

The chain uses TRBV19 and TRBJ1-1; TRBD1 agrees at 7 bases. The CDR3 runs 15 residues. The J segment lost 1 base and the V segment lost 4 bases, leaving 6 bases of the junction unmatched. From germline, CDR1 is LNHDA and CDR2 SQIVND (reference sequence). This CDR3 is CASSTRQGRNTEAFF. CDR3 nucleotide sequence: TGTGCCAGTAGTACCCGACAGGGAAGGAACACTGAAGCTTTCTTT. The full variable domain, in which reference TRBV19 and TRBJ1-1 provide the parts outside the CDR3, is DGGITQSPKYLFRKEGQNVTLSCEQNLNHDAMYWYRQDPGQGLRLIYYSQIVNDFQKGDIAEGYSVSREKKESFPLTVTSAQKNPTAFYLCASSTRQGRNTEAFFGQGTRLTVV.

V gene TRBV18 combines with J gene TRBJ2-2; D ambiguous. Germline V CDR1 and CDR2: KGHSH, LQKENI. V lost 3 bases to trimming and J lost 7 bases, with 9 bases between them. This CDR3 has 13 residues. The CDR3 loop is CASSPLLGGELFF. CDR3 DNA: TGTGCCAGCTCACCCCTCCTCGGCGGGGAGCTGTTTTTT.

The genes are TRBV6-5 and TRBJ2-7, with D uncertain. The V gene lost 5 bases and the J gene lost 4 bases, with 12 bases spanning the gap. Per the germline V gene, CDR1 is MNHEY and CDR2 is SVGAGI. The CDR3 has 13 residues. Here the CDR3 DNA reads TGTGCCAGCAGTCGCGGCAGCCGTTACGAGCAGTACTTC. Its translation: CASSRGSRYEQYF.

A word on this clone: Other nucleotide sequences from this sample produce the same CDR3. The chain employs TRBV7-2 and TRBJ2-3; D is perhaps TRBD2 (6 bases). Germline CDR1 SGHTA, CDR2 FQGNSA. V lost 0 bases and J lost 2, with 9 bases in between. The CDR3 runs 15 residues. CDR3 sequence (DNA): TGTGCCAGCAGCTTAGCTAGCGGCCTCACAGATACGCAGTATTTT. Residues: CASSLASGLTDTQYF.

This clone was observed a handful of times. This chain uses TRBV5-1 with TRBJ1-5; D call uncertain. The CDR3 totals 14 residues. With 0 bases removed from V and 6 bases from J, the gap between germline ends came to 10 bases. From germline, CDR1 is SGHRS and CDR2 YFSETQ. CDR3 sequence (DNA): TGCGCCAGCAGCTTGGTCCCTGGAGGTCAGCCCCAGCATTTT. Residues: CASSLVPGGQPQHF.

This clone was seen just once. The chain carries TRBV5-1 and TRBJ2-7; TRBD1 is a possible D gene (6 bases). The germline V and J ends were trimmed by 4 bases and 2 bases, with 13 bases remaining between them. Germline assignment: CDR1 SGHRS and CDR2 YFSETQ. The CDR3 runs to 14 residues. CDR3 nucleotide sequence: TGCGCCAGCAGCCCCTGGACAGCAACCTACGAGCAGTACTTC. The encoded protein is CASSPWTATYEQYF. Full variable domain (rest looked up from reference TRBV5-1 and TRBJ2-7): KAGVTQTPRYLIKTRGQQVTLSCSPISGHRSVSWYQQTPGQGLQFLFEYFSETQRNKGNFPGRFSGRQFSNSRSEMNVSTLELGDSALYLCASSPWTATYEQYFGPGTRLTVT.

Concerning this clone itself: At the DNA level, this CDR3 is encoded by other sequences in the same sample as well. The J gene is TRBJ2-3, the V gene TRBV10-1; 7 bases are a match to TRBD2. CDR3 length: 15 amino acids. The junction had 7 bases not matched to a gene; V was cut back by 5 bases and J by 2 bases. Germline CDR1 reads WNHNN; CDR2 reads SYGVQD (reference sequence). The CDR3 nucleotides are TGCGCCAGCAGTCCTTTAGCGGGTTCCACAGATACGCAGTATTTT. Translation gives CASSPLAGSTDTQYF.

This chain uses TRBV7-2 with TRBJ2-1, with D possibly TRBD2 on 5 matching bases. In germline, CDR1 is SGHTA, CDR2 FQGNSA. V lost 1 base and J 2 bases, leaving 9 bases between the germline ends. There are 15 residues in the CDR3. CDR3 DNA sequence: TGTGCCAGCAGCTTAGGGTACGGGACCTACAATGAGCAGTTCTTC. Translated, it gives CASSLGYGTYNEQFF. Full variable domain (missing parts from reference TRBV7-2 and TRBJ2-1): GAGVSQSPSNKVTEKGKDVELRCDPISGHTALYWYRQSLGQGLEFLIYFQGNSAPDKSGLPSDRFSAERTGGSVSTLTIQRTQQEDSAVYLCASSLGYGTYNEQFFGPGTRLTVL.

This chain connects TRBV5-1 to TRBJ2-5, with TRBD1 matching 8 bases. The CDR3 spans 16 residues. The V gene's germline CDR1 is SGHRS and CDR2 YFSETQ. The trim removed 4 bases at V and 3 bases at J, leaving 11 bases unmatched. CDR3 sequence reads: CASSTTTTGGKETQYF. Here the CDR3 DNA reads TGCGCCAGCAGCACGACAACTACAGGGGGTAAAGAGACCCAGTACTTC.

CDR3 coding DNA: TGTGCCAGCAGCCGAGGGTCTACTAACACAGATACGCAGTATTTT. This sequence encodes CASSRGSTNTDTQYF. The rearrangement links TRBV7-3 to TRBJ2-3; TRBD2 is a possible D gene (5 bases). This CDR3 has 15 residues. V was cut by 5 bases and J by 2 bases, with 14 bases left in between. CDR1 and CDR2 (germline): SGHTA, FQGTGA.

This chain uses TRBV9 with TRBJ2-3; a weak D match, TRBD1 (6 bases). V was shortened by 3 bases and J by 4 bases, with 18 bases between the two germline ends. CDR1 is SGDLS, CDR2 YYNGEE, per germline. This CDR3 has 16 amino acids. The CDR3 region is CASSERQAQGADTQYF. The CDR3 nucleotides are TGTGCCAGCAGCGAACGACAGGCTCAAGGAGCAGATACGCAGTATTTT.

The chain recombines TRBV2 with TRBJ2-7, with 8 nucleotides matching TRBD2. V gave up 3 bases and J gave up 2 bases; unmatched junction bases: 6. This CDR3 is built from 15 residues. Germline CDR1 SNHLY, CDR2 FYNNEI. The CDR3 reads CASSEGAGVPYEQYF. The DNA of the CDR3 is TGTGCCAGCAGTGAGGGAGCGGGAGTACCCTACGAGCAGTACTTC.

The gene calls are TRBV11-2 and TRBJ2-3, with 13 bases matching TRBD2. The CDR3 covers 16 residues. J was trimmed by 1 base and V by 5 bases; bases with no gene match: 3. CDR1 and CDR2 from the germline V gene are SGHAT and FQNNGV. As DNA, the CDR3 is TGTGCCAGCAGCAAGGGGACTAGCGGGGGCACAGATACGCAGTATTTT. Translated, it gives CASSKGTSGGTDTQYF. The complete variable domain, with remaining parts taken from reference TRBV11-2 and TRBJ2-3, reads EAGVAQSPRYKIIEKRQSVAFWCNPISGHATLYWYQQILGQGPKLLIQFQNNGVVDDSQLPKDRFSAERLKGVDSTLKIQPAKLEDSAVYLCASSKGTSGGTDTQYFGPGTRLTVL.

The V and J genes are TRBV5-1 and TRBJ1-1; weak D call: TRBD1 (5 bases). The germline V and J ends were trimmed by 1 base and 5 bases, with 15 bases remaining between them. CDR3 size: 15 residues. Germline loops: CDR1 SGHRS, CDR2 YFSETQ. This CDR3 reads CASSLFRGMETEAFF. The CDR3 region has the DNA TGCGCCAGCAGCTTGTTTCGGGGGATGGAGACTGAAGCTTTCTTT.

The gene calls are TRBV6-5 and TRBJ2-7, with TRBD1 matching over 7 bases. The CDR3 consists of 16 residues. Germline V gene data show CDR1 as MNHEY and CDR2 as SVGAGI. Losses at the gene ends were 2 bases for V and 2 bases for J; bases not matched to a gene: 9. Here the CDR3 reads CASSYDRDSSPYEQYF. The DNA for the CDR3 is TGTGCCAGCAGTTACGATCGGGACAGTAGCCCCTACGAGCAGTACTTC.

This clone was found once. The sample has other DNA sequences that encode this CDR3 too. V gene TRBV11-2 combines with J gene TRBJ1-5, with D hard to call. The CDR3 length is 13 residues. V shed 1 base and J shed 6 bases, with 7 bases lying between them. Germline V CDR1 and CDR2: SGHAT, FQNNGV. CDR3 in amino acids: CASSLGLGQPQHF. CDR3 bases: TGTGCCAGCAGCTTAGGATTAGGTCAGCCCCAGCATTTT.

This clone has a single count. The chain links TRBV19 to TRBJ1-2, with D uncertain. Per the germline V gene, CDR1 is LNHDA and CDR2 is SQIVND (reference sequence). Trimming stripped 6 bases from V and 4 bases from J, with 15 bases between. This CDR3 comprises 14 residues. CDR3 sequence (DNA): TGTGCCAGTAGCCCCGTTGGGCCGCTCTATGGCTACACCTTC. Translated, it gives CASSPVGPLYGYTF.

The CDR3 DNA sequence: TGCGCCAGCAGCCAAGGAAGCGCAAAGGGGCTCTCTGGGGCCAACGTCCTGACTTTC. It codes for CASSQGSAKGLSGANVLTF. The V gene is TRBV4-1, the J gene TRBJ2-6; a possible D gene is TRBD1 (5 bases). The CDR3 has 19 residues. The V end was cut by 1 base, the J end by 0 bases, with 16 bases between. CDR1 is MGHRA, CDR2 YSYEKL, per germline.

The CDR3 nucleotides are TGTGCCAGCAGTGAATTGGACAGGGGCCCGAGGGATGGGGCCAACGTCCTGACTTTC. Protein: CASSELDRGPRDGANVLTF. The chain is built from TRBV6-1 and TRBJ2-6, with 9 bases matching TRBD1. CDR3 length equals 19 residues. CDR1 and CDR2 from the germline V gene are MNHNS and SASEGT. Trimming at V came to 2 bases and at J to 3 bases, leaving 11 bases not matched to a gene.

The V and J genes are TRBV5-1 and TRBJ2-1; possibly TRBD1 for D (5 bases). The CDR3 is 16 amino acids. Trimming cost V 1 base and J 5 bases, with 16 bases left between them. CDR1 is SGHRS and CDR2 is YFSETQ in the germline V gene. The CDR3 DNA follows: TGCGCCAGCAGCTTGATCTCGTGGGGCCCACACAATGAGCAGTTCTTC. As protein: CASSLISWGPHNEQFF.

The rearrangement joins TRBV5-1 to TRBJ2-3; TRBD1 matches at 10 bases. The CDR3 loop spans 16 amino acids. With V trimmed by 4 bases and J by 2 bases, 7 bases remained unmatched. The germline V gene has CDR1 SGHRS and CDR2 YFSETQ. This CDR3 is CASSTGQGVITDTQYF. The CDR3 region has the DNA TGCGCCAGCAGCACCGGACAGGGGGTAATCACAGATACGCAGTATTTT.

The chain recombines TRBV6-1 with TRBJ2-7, with TRBD2 as a possible D gene (5 bases). CDR1 and CDR2 (germline): MNHNS, SASEGT. V was cut by 5 bases and J by 3 bases, with 14 bases left in between. CDR3 length: 14 residues. In DNA, the CDR3 is TGTGCCAGCAGTCCACCGGGGAGCCTCTACGAGCAGTACTTC. It encodes CASSPPGSLYEQYF.

The rearrangement joins TRBV6-6 to TRBJ2-7; 8 nucleotides line up with TRBD2. Germline V gives CDR1 MNHNY, CDR2 SVGAGI (reference sequence). Trimming removed 6 bases from V and 6 bases from J; junction bases left unmatched: 10. CDR3 length: 14 amino acids. The DNA of the CDR3 is TGTGCCAGCAGGTCCCCCGCGGGGGGCCCCGAGCAGTACTTC. Its protein is CASRSPAGGPEQYF.

The CDR3 is CASSMGEAETQYF. CDR3 bases: TGTGCCAGCAGCATGGGGGAGGCGGAGACCCAGTACTTC. This rearrangement joins TRBV11-2 to TRBJ2-5, with D perhaps matching TRBD2 (6 bases). V lost 5 bases and J lost 5, with 12 bases in between. The CDR3 runs to 13 residues. Germline lookup yields CDR1 SGHAT and CDR2 FQNNGV. The full variable domain, with the rest looked up from reference TRBV11-2 and TRBJ2-5, is EAGVAQSPRYKIIEKRQSVAFWCNPISGHATLYWYQQILGQGPKLLIQFQNNGVVDDSQLPKDRFSAERLKGVDSTLKIQPAKLEDSAVYLCASSMGEAETQYFGPGTRLLVL.

The gene calls are TRBV6-6 and TRBJ2-5; TRBD1 aligns across 10 bases. In germline, CDR1 is MNHNY, CDR2 SVGAGI (reference sequence). V shed 4 bases and J 5 bases; nucleotides not matched to a gene: 7. The CDR3 sequence is 15 residues long. The CDR3 bases are TGTGCCAGCAGTTTTCCGACAGGGGGCCGTGAGACCCAGTACTTC. Its translation: CASSFPTGGRETQYF.